This entry describes one TCR beta chain. The data stem from a study of OX40 agonist ivuxolimab in advanced cancers. This CDR3 is 15 amino acids long. Germline CDR1 is MRHNA and CDR2 is SNTAGT. V shed 5 bases and J 7 bases; nucleotides not matched to a gene: 9. The protocol was immunoSEQ multiplex PCR, while the TCRdb copy is restricted to in-frame clones and leaves out a portion. The table shows some 45,000 clones, with 65% to 90% occurring only once. Material: CD4+ or CD8+ T cells sorted from blood, obtained in a trial of the OX40 agonist ivuxolimab. This chain links TRBV6-4 with TRBJ2-1; 9 positions match TRBD2. The source of this sequence is an adult with an advanced solid tumor such as melanoma, head and neck, liver or kidney cancer. The CDR3 loop reads CASSPAGGGWNEQFF. The CDR3 DNA reads TGTGCCAGCAGTCCCGCGGGAGGGGGCTGGAATGAGCAGTTCTTC.